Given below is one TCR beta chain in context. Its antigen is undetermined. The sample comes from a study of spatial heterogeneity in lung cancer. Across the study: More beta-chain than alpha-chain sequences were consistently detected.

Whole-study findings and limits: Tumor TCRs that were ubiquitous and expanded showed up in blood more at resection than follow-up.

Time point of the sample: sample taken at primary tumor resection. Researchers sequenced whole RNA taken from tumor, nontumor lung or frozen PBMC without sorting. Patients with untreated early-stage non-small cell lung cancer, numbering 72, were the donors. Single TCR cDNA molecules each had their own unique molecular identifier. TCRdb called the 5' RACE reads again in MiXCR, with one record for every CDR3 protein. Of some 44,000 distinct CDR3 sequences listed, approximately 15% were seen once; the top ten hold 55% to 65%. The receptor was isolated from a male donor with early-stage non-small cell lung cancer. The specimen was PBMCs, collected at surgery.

CDR3 amino acids: CSARDSRAGSDTQYF. As DNA, the CDR3 is TGCAGTGCTAGAGATAGTCGAGCGGGGTCAGATACGCAGTATTTT. The genes are TRBV20-1 and TRBJ2-3; the match to TRBD2 covers 7 bases. Germline V CDR1 and CDR2: DFQATT, SNEGSKA (reference sequence). This CDR3 has 15 amino acids. Trimming removed 0 bases from V and 4 bases from J; junction bases left unmatched: 7.